This TCR beta chain was identified in a study of metastatic and nonmetastatic thyroid tumors. The CDR3 loop spans 16 amino acids. Germline lookup yields CDR1 SGHRS and CDR2 YFSETQ. Unmatched junction bases numbered 5, after V lost 0 bases and J lost 0 bases. Thyroid surgery was preceded by no treatment in any patient. TCRdb reanalyzed the PCR reads via MiXCR. The table lists approximately 12,000 clones, 30% to 35% of them singletons. The sample comprised tumor tissue. The receptor comes from a female donor with papillary thyroid cancer or a benign thyroid nodule (not recorded which). Some clones in this sample may be carry-over from other donors' samples. The V call is TRBV5-1, the J call TRBJ2-7; 8 nucleotides match TRBD1. The CDR3 DNA is TGCGCCAGCAGCTTGGATGGCAGGGGGCCCTCCTACGAGCAGTACTTC. Its translation is CASSLDGRGPSYEQYF.